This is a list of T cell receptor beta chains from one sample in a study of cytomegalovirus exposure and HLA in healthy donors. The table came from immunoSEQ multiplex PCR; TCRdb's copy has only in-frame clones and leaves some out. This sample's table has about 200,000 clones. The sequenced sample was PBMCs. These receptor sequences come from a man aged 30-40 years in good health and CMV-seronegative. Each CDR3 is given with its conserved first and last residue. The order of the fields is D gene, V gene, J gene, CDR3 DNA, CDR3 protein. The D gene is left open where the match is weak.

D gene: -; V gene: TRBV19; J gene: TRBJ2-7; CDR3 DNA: TGTGCCAGTAGTATTGCGGGGTTGAGCTCCTACGAGCAGTACTTC; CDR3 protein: CASSIAGLSSYEQYF
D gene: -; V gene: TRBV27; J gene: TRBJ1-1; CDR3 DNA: TGTGCCAGCAGAAGGGGGAACACTGAAGCTTTCTTT; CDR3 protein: CASRRGNTEAFF
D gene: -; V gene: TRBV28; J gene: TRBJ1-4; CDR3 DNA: TGTGCCAGCAGACTCGCTGTGGGGCGCGGCGAAAAACTGTTTTTT; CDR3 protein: CASRLAVGRGEKLFF
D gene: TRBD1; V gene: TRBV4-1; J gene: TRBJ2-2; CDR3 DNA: TGCGCCAGCAGCCACCCGGGACAGGGCACCGGGGAGCTGTTTTTT; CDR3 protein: CASSHPGQGTGELFF
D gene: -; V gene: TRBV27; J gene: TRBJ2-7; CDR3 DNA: TGTGCCAGCAGTTTATTGGTGGGGGCCTCCTACGAGCAGTACTTC; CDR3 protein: CASSLLVGASYEQYF
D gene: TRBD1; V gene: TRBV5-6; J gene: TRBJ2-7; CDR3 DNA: TGTGCCAGCAGCTCCCGGGACAGGGTAGTAGACGAGCAGTACTTC; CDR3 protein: CASSSRDRVVDEQYF
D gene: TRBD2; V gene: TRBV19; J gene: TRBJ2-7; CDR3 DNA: TGTGCCAGTACCGGGAATAGCGGGGCGTCCTACGAGCAGTACTTC; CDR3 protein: CASTGNSGASYEQYF
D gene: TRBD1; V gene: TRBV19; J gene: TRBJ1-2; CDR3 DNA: TGTGCCAGTAGTCTCTGGACAGGCGACTATGGCTACACCTTC; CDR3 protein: CASSLWTGDYGYTF
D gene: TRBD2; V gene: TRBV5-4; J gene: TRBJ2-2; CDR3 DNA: TGTGCCAGCAGCTTGGCCGCTAGCGGGAGACAGAGCGGGGAGCTGTTTTTT; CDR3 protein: CASSLAASGRQSGELFF
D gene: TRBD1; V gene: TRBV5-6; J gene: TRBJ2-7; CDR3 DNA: TGTGCCAGCAGACGGACAGGCTCCTACGAGCAGTACTTC; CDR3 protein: CASRRTGSYEQYF
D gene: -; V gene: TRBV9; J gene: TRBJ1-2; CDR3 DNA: TGTGCCAGCAGCGTAGCAGGATTTAACTATGGCTACACCTTC; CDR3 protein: CASSVAGFNYGYTF
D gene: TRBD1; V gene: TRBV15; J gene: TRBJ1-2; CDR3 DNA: TGTGCCACCAGCAGAGATAAGGGGACAGGGGGCGCGTTGGGCTACACCTTC; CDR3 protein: CATSRDKGTGGALGYTF
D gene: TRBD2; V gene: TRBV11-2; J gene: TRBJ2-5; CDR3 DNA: TGTGCCAGCAGCTTTTTGACTAGCGGTCAAGAGACCCAGTACTTC; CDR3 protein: CASSFLTSGQETQYF
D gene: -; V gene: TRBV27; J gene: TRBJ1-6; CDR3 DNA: TGTGCCAGCAGTCCCATGTTTCAGGGTCGATCCTATAATTCACCCCTCCACTTT; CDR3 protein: CASSPMFQGRSYNSPLHF
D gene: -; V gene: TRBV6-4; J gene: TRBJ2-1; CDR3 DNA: TGTGCCAGCAGTGACTCGGTAGGGGCAAGCAATGAGCAGTTCTTC; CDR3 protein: CASSDSVGASNEQFF
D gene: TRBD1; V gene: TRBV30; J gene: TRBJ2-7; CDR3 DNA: TGTGCCTGGCGACCAGGACAGGGGTTCTACGAGCAGTACTTC; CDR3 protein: CAWRPGQGFYEQYF
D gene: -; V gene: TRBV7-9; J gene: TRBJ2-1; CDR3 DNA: TGTGCCAGTAACACAGGGGGGTCCCCCGGGAGGAGAAATGAGCAGTTCTTC; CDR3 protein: CASNTGGSPGRRNEQFF
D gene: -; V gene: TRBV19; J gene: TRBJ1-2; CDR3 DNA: TGTGCCAGTAGCTCCCAGGGTTGGGGAAACTATGGCTACACCTTC; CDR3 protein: CASSSQGWGNYGYTF
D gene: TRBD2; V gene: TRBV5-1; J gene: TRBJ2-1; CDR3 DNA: TGCGCCAGCAGTGTACTAGCGGGAGGGAATCACAATGAGCAGTTCTTC; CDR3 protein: CASSVLAGGNHNEQFF
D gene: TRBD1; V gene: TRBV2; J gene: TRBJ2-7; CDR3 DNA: TGTGCCAGCAGTTTAGAAGGGGGCAACGAGCAGTACTTC; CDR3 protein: CASSLEGGNEQYF
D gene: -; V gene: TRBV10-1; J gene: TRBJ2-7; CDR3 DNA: TGCGCCAGCAGTGAGGTACAGGGATCTCAGCAGTACTTC; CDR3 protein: CASSEVQGSQQYF
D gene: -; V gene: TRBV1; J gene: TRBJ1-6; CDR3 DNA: TGCACCAGCAGCCAAGATCGAGAGCCAGGGGGATTTAATTCACCCCTCCACTTT; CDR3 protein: CTSSQDREPGGFNSPLHF
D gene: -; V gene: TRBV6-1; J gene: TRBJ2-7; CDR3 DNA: TGTGCCAGCAGTGAAGGGGGACACCTTCTCGAGCAGTACTTC; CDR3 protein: CASSEGGHLLEQYF
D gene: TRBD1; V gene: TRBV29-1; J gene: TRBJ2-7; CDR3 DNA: TGCAGCGTTGAACGGGCTGACAGGGGGCGCGTCTACGAGCAGTACTTC; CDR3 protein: CSVERADRGRVYEQYF
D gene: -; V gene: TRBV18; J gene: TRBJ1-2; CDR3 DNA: TGTGCCAGCTCCCCCACCAGGGAGGACTATGGCTACACCTTC; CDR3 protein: CASSPTREDYGYTF
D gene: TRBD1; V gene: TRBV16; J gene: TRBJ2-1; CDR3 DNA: TGTGCCAGCAGCCAATCTTCGGGGACAGGGTATTACAATGAGCAGTTCTTC; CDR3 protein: CASSQSSGTGYYNEQFF